The text below deals with one TCR beta chain. Per the original methods: For nucleated cells, counts were estimated from reference gene primer amplification. Libraries were prepared by immunoSEQ multiplex PCR; TCRdb keeps only in-frame clonotypes and omits some of them. The DNA was the basis for D and trimming; V, J and clone size are from that table. The sample includes roughly 500,000 clones, over 75% of them seen just once. These data are taken from a study of blood T cell repertoires in COVID-19. In the study overall: Some COVID-19 samples were acute and others convalescent; all came from the United States, Italy and Spain. The analysed material was cDNA or gDNA that came from T cells, B-cell-depleted T cells, or PBMCs.

With 0 bases clipped from V and 4 bases from J, the junction kept 7 bases outside the gene matches. The CDR3 covers 16 residues. Germline V CDR1 and CDR2: SGHTA, FQGNSA. The sequence came from a human donor in a cohort sampled during active COVID-19. The source material was peripheral blood. The genes are TRBV7-2 and TRBJ2-3, with 7 bases identical to TRBD2. The chain's CDR3 is CASSLAGRGLADTQYF. In DNA form, the CDR3 reads TGTGCCAGCAGCTTAGCGGGGCGGGGGTTGGCAGATACGCAGTATTTT.